Presented here are 30 T cell receptor beta chains from one specimen sequenced in a study of blood T cells in healthy people across ages. A second PCR, run for roughly 7 to 11 cycles, used a sample-barcoded 5' primer plus a J-beta primer mix. From the 5' RACE reads, TCRdb called clonotypes with MiXCR, one entry per CDR3 protein. Of more than 650,000 distinct CDR3 sequences in the sample, roughly 53% were seen once. Specimen: blood. The receptor source for this set is a man at least 80 years old in good health.

In its sample, this clonotype was seen a few times. The genes are TRBV28 and TRBJ2-7; TRBD1 matches 8 bases. V was pared by 2 bases and J by 5 bases, with 2 bases of the junction left unmatched. Germline-derived CDR1 and CDR2 are MDHEN and SYDVKM. The CDR3 is made up of 13 amino acids. CDR3 DNA sequence: TGTGCCAGCAGTTTACAGGGGGCTAACGAGCAGTACTTC. Translating gives CASSLQGANEQYF.

The rearrangement uses TRBV15 and TRBJ1-2; D gene uncertain. Germline V lookup: CDR1 LNHNV, CDR2 YYDKDF (reference sequence). This CDR3 has 14 amino acids. Trimming stripped 4 bases from V and 0 bases from J, with 9 bases between. In DNA form, the CDR3 reads TGTGCCACCAGCACTCTGCCCCCTAACTATGGCTACACCTTC. This encodes CATSTLPPNYGYTF.

The chain has TRBV27 and TRBJ2-3, with 10 bases aligning to TRBD1. Germline CDR1 MNHEY, CDR2 SMNVEV (reference sequence). V shed 5 bases and J 14 bases; nucleotides not matched to a gene: 16. The CDR3 is made up of 15 amino acids. CDR3 amino acids: CASSPRDRGGRYAYF. The CDR3 DNA reads TGTGCCAGCAGTCCAAGGGACAGGGGAGGCAGATACGCGTATTTT.

The chain couples TRBV24-1 to TRBJ1-2; 10 bases map to TRBD1. The CDR3 totals 15 residues. The germline V gene has CDR1 KGHDR and CDR2 SFDVKD. Unmatched junction bases numbered 5, after V lost 2 bases and J lost 6 bases. DNA for the CDR3: TGTGCCACCAGTGATTCAGCGACAGGGGGCAATGGCTACACCTTC. As protein: CATSDSATGGNGYTF.

The chain links TRBV6-5 to TRBJ2-7, with 7 positions matching TRBD2. The germline V gene encodes CDR1 MNHEY and CDR2 SVGAGI. The CDR3 is 15 residues long. V was pared by 5 bases and J by 7 bases, with 14 bases of the junction left unmatched. In DNA form, the CDR3 reads TGTGCCAGCAGTCGCCCACGACTAGCACGGGATGAGCAGTACTTC. Translated: CASSRPRLARDEQYF.

This clonotype has just a few counts. The rearrangement joins TRBV5-1 to TRBJ2-7; 13 bases fit TRBD2. CDR1 and CDR2 from the germline V gene are SGHRS and YFSETQ. The CDR3 covers 16 residues. J gave up 3 bases and V 4 bases, and 7 bases lay outside the gene matches. CDR3 nucleotides: TGCGCCAGCAGCATCGGGACTAGCGGGATTAGCTACGAGCAGTACTTC. Amino acid sequence: CASSIGTSGISYEQYF.

The genes are TRBV24-1 and TRBJ2-3, with 8 nucleotides matching TRBD2. The CDR3 extends over 13 amino acids. Germline assignment: CDR1 KGHDR and CDR2 SFDVKD. The V gene end was trimmed by 5 bases and the J gene end by 14 bases; junction bases not matched to a gene: 11. CDR3 region: CATSGSGGRYAYF. CDR3 in DNA: TGTGCCACCAGTGGGAGCGGGGGCAGATACGCGTATTTT.

CDR3 amino acids: CASSRFGEQFF. CDR3 DNA: TGTGCCAGCAGTCGGTTCGGGGAGCAGTTCTTC. The genes are TRBV28 and TRBJ2-1; D is ambiguous. Germline CDR1 MDHEN, CDR2 SYDVKM. Trimming shortened V by 5 bases and J by 10 bases, and 9 bases separated the two germline ends. This CDR3 spans 11 amino acids.

This chain uses TRBV5-4 with TRBJ1-2; D unresolved. Germline V gene lookup returns CDR1 SGHNT and CDR2 YYREEE (reference sequence). This CDR3 spans 13 amino acids. Trimming removed 0 bases from V and 5 bases from J, with 8 bases in between. As DNA, the CDR3 is TGTGCCAGCAGCTTGGAACTAGGTTATGGCTACACCTTC. Protein: CASSLELGYGYTF.

This clonotype was recorded at least ten times. Written as DNA, the CDR3 is TGTGCCAGCAGCTTCGGGAGACTAGCGGGCCTCTCTGGGGCCAACGTCCTGACTTTC. Protein sequence: CASSFGRLAGLSGANVLTF. This chain uses TRBV11-2 with TRBJ2-6, with 10 nucleotides matching TRBD2. CDR1 is SGHAT, CDR2 FQNNGV, per germline. CDR3 length: 19 residues. V lost 3 bases, J lost 0 bases, and 8 bases stayed unmatched.

V gene TRBV29-1 combines with J gene TRBJ2-3, with TRBD2 matching 8 bases. This CDR3 contains 16 residues. Germline V gene data show CDR1 as SQVTM and CDR2 as ANQGSEA. The trim removed 6 bases at V and 14 bases at J, leaving 25 bases unmatched. This CDR3 is CSVRSPAGEEHRYAYF. CDR3 bases: TGCAGCGTCCGATCCCCAGCGGGGGAAGAGCACAGATACGCGTATTTT.

The chain employs TRBV3-1 and TRBJ2-1, with 10 bases identical to TRBD2. The ends lost 0 bases at V and 15 bases at J; junction bases unmatched: 8. Germline CDR1 and CDR2: LGHDT and YNNKEL (reference sequence). The CDR3 loop spans 14 amino acids. The CDR3 DNA reads TGTGCCAGCAGCCAAGAGCGTCTAGCGGGAGTGGTGTTCTTC. Encoded protein: CASSQERLAGVVFF.

J is TRBJ2-5 and V is TRBV6-6; TRBD2 agrees at 9 bases. V shed 0 bases, J shed 11 bases, and the junction held 16 bases outside the gene matches. Germline V gene lookup returns CDR1 MNHNY and CDR2 SVGAGI (reference sequence). This CDR3 contains 17 residues. The CDR3 DNA follows: TGTGCCAGCAGTTACTCATGGGCTAGCGGGAACTACAATGAGCAGTACTTC. It specifies CASSYSWASGNYNEQYF.

This rearrangement joins TRBV5-1 to TRBJ2-2, with 10 bases fitting TRBD1. CDR1 and CDR2 from the germline V gene are SGHRS and YFSETQ. With V trimmed by 1 base and J by 6 bases, 6 bases remained unmatched. The CDR3 sequence is 16 residues long. CDR3 sequence: CASSLNRDRGSGELFF. The DNA of the CDR3 is TGCGCCAGCAGCTTGAATAGGGACAGGGGATCCGGGGAGCTGTTTTTT.

V usage is TRBV20-1 and J usage is TRBJ1-5; TRBD1 might be the D (5 bases). Trimming pared 3 bases from V and 5 bases from J, leaving 17 bases between. Germline V gene data show CDR1 as DFQATT and CDR2 as SNEGSKA (reference sequence). CDR3 length: 15 amino acids. The CDR3 coding sequence is TGCAGTGCTAGTCTAGGGGCATCAGCCTATCAGCCCCAGCATTTT. Its translation: CSASLGASAYQPQHF.

This clonotype was detected a few times. This chain links TRBV10-3 with TRBJ1-2, with 7 bases aligning to TRBD1. V lost 6 bases, J lost 0 bases, and 7 bases stayed unmatched. The CDR3 consists of 15 residues. CDR1 is ENHRY, CDR2 SYGVKD, per germline. The CDR3 DNA reads TGTGCCATCAGGCCAGGGGGTTCTTCTAACTATGGCTACACCTTC. Residues: CAIRPGGSSNYGYTF.

This clonotype was observed a few times. This rearrangement joins TRBV24-1 to TRBJ2-6, with D possibly being TRBD1 (6 bases). The CDR3 spans 16 residues. Trimming took 4 bases from V and 2 from J, leaving 11 bases between them. The germline gives CDR1 KGHDR, CDR2 SFDVKD. CDR3 protein: CATSDPTGPGANVLTF. Written as DNA, the CDR3 is TGTGCCACCAGTGACCCGACAGGCCCTGGGGCCAACGTCCTGACTTTC.

Comment on this clonotype: Germline is not matched at one junction end, which may reflect a read error. V gene TRBV5-1 combines with J gene TRBJ2-5; 7 bases are a match to TRBD2. From germline, CDR1 is SGHRS and CDR2 YFSETQ. CDR3 length equals 18 residues. The CDR3 nucleotides are TGCGCCAGCAGCTTGGATTGGGATCTAGCGGCAAGCCACTACGAGCAGTACTTT. It codes for CASSLDWDLAASHYEQYF.

The chain recombines TRBV12-3 or TRBV12-4 with TRBJ1-4; tentative D call: TRBD1 (6 bases). CDR3 length: 14 residues. V lost 6 bases and J lost 6, with 14 bases in between. This CDR3 is CASRSDSRDEKLFF. The CDR3 DNA is TGTGCCAGCAGGTCGGACAGCCGGGATGAAAAACTGTTTTTT.

The chain is built from TRBV20-1 and TRBJ2-7; D remains unclear. The CDR3 totals 13 residues. Germline V lookup: CDR1 DFQATT, CDR2 SNEGSKA (reference sequence). The ends were cut back, 4 bases at V and 3 bases at J, with 13 bases in the middle. CDR3 region: CSAKRPAFYEQYF. For the CDR3, the DNA is TGCAGTGCTAAGAGGCCGGCCTTCTACGAGCAGTACTTC.

The chain is built from TRBV20-1 and TRBJ2-1, with 13 bases aligning to TRBD2. CDR3 length: 15 residues. Losses at the gene ends were 4 bases for V and 7 bases for J; bases not matched to a gene: 7. The germline CDR1 and CDR2 sequences are DFQATT and SNEGSKA (reference sequence). Here the CDR3 reads CSATPTSGRKNEQFF. CDR3 nucleotides: TGCAGTGCTACCCCGACTAGCGGGAGGAAAAATGAGCAGTTCTTC.

The chain combines TRBV5-1 with TRBJ2-5; 8 bases align to TRBD1. The CDR3 runs 14 residues. The V gene's germline CDR1 is SGHRS and CDR2 YFSETQ. V shed 4 bases and J 5 bases; nucleotides not matched to a gene: 7. The CDR3 is CASSVQGAAETQYF. For the CDR3, the DNA is TGCGCCAGCAGCGTCCAGGGGGCGGCGGAGACCCAGTACTTC.

This rearrangement joins TRBV5-1 to TRBJ2-1; D gene ambiguous. The CDR3 is 14 residues long. CDR1 and CDR2 from the germline V gene are SGHRS and YFSETQ. Trimming pared 1 base from V and 10 bases from J, leaving 15 bases between. This CDR3 is CASSLSGWGNEQFF. As DNA, the CDR3 is TGCGCCAGCAGCTTGAGTGGGTGGGGAAACGAGCAGTTCTTC.

V and J are TRBV3-1 and TRBJ2-7; 15 bases are a match to TRBD2. With 4 bases clipped from V and 7 bases from J, the junction kept 8 bases outside the gene matches. The CDR3 loop spans 16 amino acids. In germline, CDR1 is LGHDT, CDR2 YNNKEL (reference sequence). The CDR3 here is CASSPMGLAGGYEQYF. The CDR3 DNA follows: TGTGCCAGCAGCCCTATGGGACTAGCGGGAGGCTATGAGCAGTACTTC.

Details on this clonotype: This may come from a read error, since a much larger clone is one base off. This sequence joins TRBV29-1 and TRBJ2-3; D uncertain. Trimming took 4 bases from V and 10 from J, leaving 9 bases between them. Germline-derived CDR1 and CDR2 are SQVTM and ANQGSEA. CDR3 size: 10 residues. This CDR3 is CSVVGDAQYF. In DNA form, the CDR3 reads TGCAGCGTTGTTGGGGATGCGCAGTATTTT.

The V gene is TRBV12-3 or TRBV12-4, the J gene TRBJ1-5; weak D call: TRBD1 (5 bases). This CDR3 has 16 residues. V was clipped by 1 base and J by 3 bases, with 13 bases between them. CDR3 sequence (DNA): TGTGCCAGCAGTTTAGAGCTGGGGGGGGTCAATCAGCCCCAGCATTTT. Amino acid sequence: CASSLELGGVNQPQHF.

The chain has TRBV20-1 and TRBJ2-3; TRBD2 agrees at 13 bases. The germline V gene encodes CDR1 DFQATT and CDR2 SNEGSKA (reference sequence). The CDR3 spans 14 residues. V lost 3 bases, J lost 9 bases, and 6 bases stayed unmatched. CDR3 sequence: CSASLLAGGGTQYF. DNA for the CDR3: TGCAGTGCTAGTCTACTAGCGGGAGGGGGAACGCAGTATTTT.

This clonotype was observed a handful of times. This chain uses TRBV5-1 with TRBJ1-1, with TRBD1 as a possible D gene (6 bases). This CDR3 has 13 amino acids. The germline V and J ends were trimmed by 1 base and 5 bases, with 9 bases remaining between them. Germline V gives CDR1 SGHRS, CDR2 YFSETQ. In DNA, the CDR3 is TGCGCCAGCAGCTTGCAGGGGTGGACTGAAGCTTTCTTT. Its translation is CASSLQGWTEAFF.

Regarding this clonotype: A clone one base away is much larger, so this may be a read error. This chain links TRBV7-2 with TRBJ2-4; no clear D. The CDR3 totals 12 residues. Germline CDR1 reads SGHTA; CDR2 reads FQGNSA. V was pared by 5 bases and J by 13 bases, with 15 bases between. The CDR3 nucleotides read TGTGCCAGCAGCACCCCTTTCAATGAGCAGTACTTC. The encoded protein is CASSTPFNEQYF.

This chain uses TRBV3-1 with TRBJ2-1; D unclear. The germline V and J ends were trimmed by 1 base and 5 bases, with 9 bases remaining between them. The germline CDR1 and CDR2 sequences are LGHDT and YNNKEL (reference sequence). This CDR3 has 14 amino acids. In nucleotides, the CDR3 is TGTGCCAGCAGCCAAGGCTTCCGAGACAATGAGCAGTTCTTC. Its translation: CASSQGFRDNEQFF.